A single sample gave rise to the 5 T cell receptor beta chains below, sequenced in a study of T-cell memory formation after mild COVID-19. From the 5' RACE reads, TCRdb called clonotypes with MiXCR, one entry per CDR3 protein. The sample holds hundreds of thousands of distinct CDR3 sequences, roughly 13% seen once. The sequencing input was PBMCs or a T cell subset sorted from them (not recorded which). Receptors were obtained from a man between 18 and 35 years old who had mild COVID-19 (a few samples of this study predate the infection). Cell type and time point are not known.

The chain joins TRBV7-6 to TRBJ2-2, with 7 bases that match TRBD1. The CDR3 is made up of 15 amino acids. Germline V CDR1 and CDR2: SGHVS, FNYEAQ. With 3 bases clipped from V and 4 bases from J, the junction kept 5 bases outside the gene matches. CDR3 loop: CASSFNEGATGELFF. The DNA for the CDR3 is TGTGCCAGCAGCTTTAATGAGGGGGCCACCGGGGAGCTGTTTTTT. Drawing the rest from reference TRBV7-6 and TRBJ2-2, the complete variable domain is GAGVSQSPRYKVTKRGQDVALRCDPISGHVSLYWYRQALGQGPEFLTYFNYEAQQDKSGLPNDRFSAERPEGSISTLTIQRTEQRDSAMYRCASSFNEGATGELFFGEGSRLTVL.

The CDR3 region is CASSLNSGGSTGELFF. The CDR3 DNA is TGTGCCAGCAGCCTGAATAGCGGGGGCTCCACCGGGGAGCTGTTTTTT. The chain carries TRBV6-5 and TRBJ2-2; TRBD2 aligns across 9 bases. J lost 4 bases, V lost 6 bases, and 9 bases had no gene match. The length of the CDR3 is 16 residues. Germline lookup yields CDR1 MNHEY and CDR2 SVGAGI.

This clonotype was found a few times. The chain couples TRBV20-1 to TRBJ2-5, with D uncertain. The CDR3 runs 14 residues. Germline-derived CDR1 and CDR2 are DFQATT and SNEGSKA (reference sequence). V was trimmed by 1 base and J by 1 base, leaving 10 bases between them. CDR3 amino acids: CSARVGGPQETQYF. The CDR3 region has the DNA TGCAGTGCTAGAGTTGGCGGACCCCAAGAGACCCAGTACTTC.

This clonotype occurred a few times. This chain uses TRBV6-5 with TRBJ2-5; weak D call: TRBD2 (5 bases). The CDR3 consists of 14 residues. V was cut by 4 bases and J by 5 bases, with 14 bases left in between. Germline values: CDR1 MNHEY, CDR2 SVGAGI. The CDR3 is CASSSDSSSETQYF. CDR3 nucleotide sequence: TGTGCCAGCAGTTCGGACTCCTCCTCGGAGACCCAGTACTTC.

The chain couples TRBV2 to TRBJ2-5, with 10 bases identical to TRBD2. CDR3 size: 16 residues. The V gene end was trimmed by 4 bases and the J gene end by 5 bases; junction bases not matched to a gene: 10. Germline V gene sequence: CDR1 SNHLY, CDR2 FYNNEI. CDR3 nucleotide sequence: TGTGCCAGCAGTGGGAGGTGGACTAGCGGCGGGGAGACCCAGTACTTC. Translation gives CASSGRWTSGGETQYF.